The entry below describes one TCR beta chain. This record comes from a study of blood T cell repertoires in COVID-19. The CDR3 is 17 amino acids. Generated by immunoSEQ multiplex PCR, the TCRdb table keeps only in-frame clones and is missing some. This sample has over 110,000 clones, with approximately 88% found just once. The genes are TRBV21-1 and TRBJ2-2; the table's D call, TRBD1, was not checked against the DNA. TRBV21-1 is annotated as a pseudogene. Material: peripheral blood. The clonotype originates from a man in his 70s with acute or convalescent COVID-19. For the CDR3, the DNA is TGTGCCAGCAGCAAAGCCCCGGGACAGACGAACACCGGGGAGCTGTTTTTT. This encodes CASSKAPGQTNTGELFF.